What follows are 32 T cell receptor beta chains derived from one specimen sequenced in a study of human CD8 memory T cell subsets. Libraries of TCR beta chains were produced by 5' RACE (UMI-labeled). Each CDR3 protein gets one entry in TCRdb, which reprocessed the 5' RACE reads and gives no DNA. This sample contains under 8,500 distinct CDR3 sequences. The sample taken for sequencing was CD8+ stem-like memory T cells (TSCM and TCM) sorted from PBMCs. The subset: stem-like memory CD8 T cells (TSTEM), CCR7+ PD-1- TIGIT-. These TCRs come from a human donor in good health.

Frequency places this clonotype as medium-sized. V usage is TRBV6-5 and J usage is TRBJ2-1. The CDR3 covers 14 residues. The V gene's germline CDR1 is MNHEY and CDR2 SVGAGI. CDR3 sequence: CASSYLAGLREQFF.

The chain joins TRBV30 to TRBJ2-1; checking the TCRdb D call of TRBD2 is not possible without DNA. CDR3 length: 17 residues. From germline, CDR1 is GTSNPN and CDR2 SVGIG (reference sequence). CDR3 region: CAWGGSSGRRLYNEQFF.

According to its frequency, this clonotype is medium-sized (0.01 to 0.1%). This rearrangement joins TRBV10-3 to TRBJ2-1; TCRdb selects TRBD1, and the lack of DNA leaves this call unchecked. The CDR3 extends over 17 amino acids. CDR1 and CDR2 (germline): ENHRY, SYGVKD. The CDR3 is CAISESKKRQGENEQFF.

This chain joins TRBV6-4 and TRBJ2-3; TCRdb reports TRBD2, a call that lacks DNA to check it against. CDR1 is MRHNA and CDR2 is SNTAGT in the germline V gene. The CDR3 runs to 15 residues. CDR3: CASSRTSGSSDTQYF.

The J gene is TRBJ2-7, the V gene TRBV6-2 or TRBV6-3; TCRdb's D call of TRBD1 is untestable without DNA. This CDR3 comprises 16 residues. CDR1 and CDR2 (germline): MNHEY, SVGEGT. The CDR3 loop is CASSYHNRDRGYEQYF.

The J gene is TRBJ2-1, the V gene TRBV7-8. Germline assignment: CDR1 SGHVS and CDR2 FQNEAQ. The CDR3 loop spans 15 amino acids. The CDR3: CASSFAGGANNEQFF.

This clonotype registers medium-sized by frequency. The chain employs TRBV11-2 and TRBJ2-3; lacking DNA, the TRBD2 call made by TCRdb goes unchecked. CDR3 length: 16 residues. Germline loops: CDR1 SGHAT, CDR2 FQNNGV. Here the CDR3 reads CASSSTPSGGADTQYF.

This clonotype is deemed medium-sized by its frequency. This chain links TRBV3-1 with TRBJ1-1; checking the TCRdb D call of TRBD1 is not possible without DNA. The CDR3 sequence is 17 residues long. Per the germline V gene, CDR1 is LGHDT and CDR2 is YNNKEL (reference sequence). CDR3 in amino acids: CASSQIPGQGRFTEAFF.

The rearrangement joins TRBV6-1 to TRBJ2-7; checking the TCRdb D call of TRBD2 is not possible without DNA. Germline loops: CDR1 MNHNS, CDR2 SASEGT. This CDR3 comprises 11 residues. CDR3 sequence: CATGLMGEKYF.

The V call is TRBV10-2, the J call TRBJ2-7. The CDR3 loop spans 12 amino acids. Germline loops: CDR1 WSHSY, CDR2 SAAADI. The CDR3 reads CASSDGYYEQYF.

CDR3 sequence reads: CSARGGGTDTQYF. The chain uses TRBV20-1 and TRBJ2-3; TCRdb names TRBD1, which stays unverified in the absence of DNA. Germline loops: CDR1 DFQATT, CDR2 SNEGSKA (reference sequence). The CDR3 covers 13 residues.

The CDR3 loop reads CASSYSPAAEQYF. The chain employs TRBV6-5 and TRBJ2-7; the D gene TCRdb calls, TRBD2, cannot be checked with no DNA. Germline values: CDR1 MNHEY, CDR2 SVGAGI. The CDR3 totals 13 residues.

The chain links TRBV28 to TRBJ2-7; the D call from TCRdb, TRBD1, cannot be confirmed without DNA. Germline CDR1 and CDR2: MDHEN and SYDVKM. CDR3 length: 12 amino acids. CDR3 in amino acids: CASSLPQYEQYF.

CDR3 amino acids: CASSLAEGTAGELFF. This sequence joins TRBV7-8 and TRBJ2-2; TCRdb indicates TRBD2, and absent DNA this call remains unverified. The CDR3 length is 15 residues. Germline-derived CDR1 and CDR2 are SGHVS and FQNEAQ.

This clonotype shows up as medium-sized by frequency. CDR3 sequence: CSVRGTETYEQYF. V is TRBV29-1 and J is TRBJ2-7; TCRdb gives TRBD1 as the D gene, but with no DNA this cannot be confirmed. The CDR3 runs 13 residues. Germline values: CDR1 SQVTM, CDR2 ANQGSEA.

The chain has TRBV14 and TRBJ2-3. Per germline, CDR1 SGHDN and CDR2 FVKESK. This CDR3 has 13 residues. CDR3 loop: CASSHGLADTQYF.

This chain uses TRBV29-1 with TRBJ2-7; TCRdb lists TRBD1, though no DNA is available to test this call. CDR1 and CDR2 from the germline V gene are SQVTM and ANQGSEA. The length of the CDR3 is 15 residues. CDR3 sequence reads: CSVEDGTGLAYEQYF.

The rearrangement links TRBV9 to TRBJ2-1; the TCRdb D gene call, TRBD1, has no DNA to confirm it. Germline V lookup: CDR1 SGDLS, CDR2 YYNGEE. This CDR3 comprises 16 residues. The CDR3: CASSVEGDLSYNEQFF. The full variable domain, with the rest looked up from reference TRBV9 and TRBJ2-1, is DSGVTQTPKHLITATGQRVTLRCSPRSGDLSVYWYQQSLDQGLQFLIQYYNGEERAKGNILERFSAQQFPDLHSELNLSSLELGDSALYFCASSVEGDLSYNEQFFGPGTRLTVL.

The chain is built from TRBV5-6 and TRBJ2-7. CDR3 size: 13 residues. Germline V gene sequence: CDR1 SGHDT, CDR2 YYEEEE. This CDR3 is CASSLESSYEQYF. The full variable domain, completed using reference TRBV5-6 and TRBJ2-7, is DAGVTQSPTHLIKTRGQQVTLRCSPKSGHDTVSWYQQALGQGPQFIFQYYEEEERQRGNFPDRFSGHQFPNYSSELNVNALLLGDSALYLCASSLESSYEQYFGPGTRLTVT.

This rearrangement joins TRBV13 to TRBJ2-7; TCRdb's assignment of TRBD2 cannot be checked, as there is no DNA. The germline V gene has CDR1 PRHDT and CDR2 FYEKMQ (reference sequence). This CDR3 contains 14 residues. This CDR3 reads CASSFAGADAEQYF.

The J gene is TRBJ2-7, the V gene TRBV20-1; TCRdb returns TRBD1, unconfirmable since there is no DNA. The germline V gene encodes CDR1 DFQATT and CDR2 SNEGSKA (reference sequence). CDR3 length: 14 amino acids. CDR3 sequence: CSARAVTGGVEQYF.

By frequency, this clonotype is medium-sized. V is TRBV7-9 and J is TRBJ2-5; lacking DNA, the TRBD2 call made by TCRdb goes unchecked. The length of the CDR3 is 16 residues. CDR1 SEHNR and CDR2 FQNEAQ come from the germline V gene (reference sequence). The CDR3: CASSYRLAGVQETQYF.

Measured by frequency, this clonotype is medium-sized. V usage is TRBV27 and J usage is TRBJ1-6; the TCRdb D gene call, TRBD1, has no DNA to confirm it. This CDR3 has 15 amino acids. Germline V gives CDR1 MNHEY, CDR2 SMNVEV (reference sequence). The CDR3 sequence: CAGRTGTANNSPLHF.

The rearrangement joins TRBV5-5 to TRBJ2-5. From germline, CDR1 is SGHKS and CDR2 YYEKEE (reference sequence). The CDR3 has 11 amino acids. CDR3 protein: CASGLGETQYF. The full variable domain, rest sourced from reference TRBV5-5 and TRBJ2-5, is DAGVTQSPTHLIKTRGQQVTLRCSPISGHKSVSWYQQVLGQGPQFIFQYYEKEERGRGNFPDRFSARQFPNYSSELNVNALLLGDSALYLCASGLGETQYFGPGTRLLVL.

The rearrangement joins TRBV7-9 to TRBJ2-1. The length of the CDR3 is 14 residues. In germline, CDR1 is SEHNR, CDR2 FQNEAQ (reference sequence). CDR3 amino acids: CASSLGSVNNEQFF.

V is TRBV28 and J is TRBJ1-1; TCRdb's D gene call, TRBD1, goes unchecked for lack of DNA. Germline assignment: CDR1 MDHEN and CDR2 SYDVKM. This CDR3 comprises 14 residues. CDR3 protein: CASSLGERKTEAFF.

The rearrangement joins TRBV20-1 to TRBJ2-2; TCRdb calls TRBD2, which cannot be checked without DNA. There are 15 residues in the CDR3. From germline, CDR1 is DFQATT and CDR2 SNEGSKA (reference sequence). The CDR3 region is CSASRTSGSTGELFF.

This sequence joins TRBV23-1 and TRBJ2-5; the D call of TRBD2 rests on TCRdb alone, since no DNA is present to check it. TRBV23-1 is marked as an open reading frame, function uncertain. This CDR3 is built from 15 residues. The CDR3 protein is CASSQSFRPSETQYF.

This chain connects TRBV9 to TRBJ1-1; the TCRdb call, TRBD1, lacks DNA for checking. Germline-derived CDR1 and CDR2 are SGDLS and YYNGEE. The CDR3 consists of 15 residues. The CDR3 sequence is CASSVAGRPNTEAFF.

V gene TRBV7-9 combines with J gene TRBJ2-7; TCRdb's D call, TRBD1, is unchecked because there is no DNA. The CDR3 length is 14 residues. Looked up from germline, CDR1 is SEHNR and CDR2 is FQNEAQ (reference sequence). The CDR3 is CASSPPQGVHEQYF.

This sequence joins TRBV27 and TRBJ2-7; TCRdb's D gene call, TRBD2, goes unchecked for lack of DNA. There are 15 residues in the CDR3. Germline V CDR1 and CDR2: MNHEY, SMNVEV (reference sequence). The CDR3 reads CASSIASGEGYEQYF.

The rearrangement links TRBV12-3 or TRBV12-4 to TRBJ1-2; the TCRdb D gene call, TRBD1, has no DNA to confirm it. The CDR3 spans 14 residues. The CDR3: CASSPLMTAHGYTF.